Following are 32 T cell receptor beta chains from one sample sequenced in a study of T cells after yellow fever vaccination. TCRdb ran MiXCR on the 5' RACE reads and lists one entry per CDR3 protein. The sample includes about 350,000 distinct CDR3 sequences, approximately 8% of them seen just once. Sequenced material: PBMCs, taken approximately 47 days after the first yellow fever vaccination. The receptors come from a man between 18 and 35 years old who received the YFV17D yellow fever vaccine.

The table lists this clonotype with a few counts. The chain carries TRBV27 and TRBJ2-7; 7 bases map to TRBD2. V lost 8 bases to trimming and J lost 2 bases; unmatched junction nucleotides: 0. The CDR3 is 11 residues long. Germline CDR1 MNHEY, CDR2 SMNVEV (reference sequence). CDR3 sequence: CASGGAYEQYF. The CDR3 nucleotides are TGTGCCAGCGGGGGGGCCTACGAGCAGTACTTC.

In this sample, this clonotype turned up once. The V gene is TRBV3-1, the J gene TRBJ2-3; 9 bases map to TRBD2. V lost 1 base, J lost 6 bases, and 5 bases stayed unmatched. This CDR3 spans 15 amino acids. The germline V gene has CDR1 LGHDT and CDR2 YNNKEL (reference sequence). The DNA of the CDR3 is TGTGCCAGCAGCCAAGGGTGGCGGGGGGGGGATACGCAGTATTTT. Its translation: CASSQGWRGGDTQYF.

Many counts were recorded for this clonotype. The V call is TRBV19, the J call TRBJ1-6; the match to TRBD1 covers 7 bases. The CDR3 loop spans 13 amino acids. Germline CDR1 reads LNHDA; CDR2 reads SQIVND (reference sequence). V shed 10 bases and J 4 bases; nucleotides not matched to a gene: 4. The CDR3 spells CATRTGYNSPLHF. CDR3 coding DNA: TGTGCCACCAGGACAGGTTATAATTCACCCCTCCACTTT.

This clonotype occurred a few times. The chain links TRBV12-3 or TRBV12-4 to TRBJ2-2; the D gene is possibly TRBD1 (6 bases). The CDR3 extends over 16 amino acids. V was pared by 4 bases and J by 5 bases, with 17 bases between. CDR3 region: CASSYQQGSWTGELFF. Here the CDR3 DNA reads TGTGCCAGCAGTTACCAGCAGGGGTCATGGACCGGGGAGCTGTTTTTT.

The V call is TRBV28, the J call TRBJ2-2; D not certain. Germline CDR1 and CDR2: MDHEN and SYDVKM. The CDR3 has 13 amino acids. V was pared by 2 bases and J by 4 bases, with 5 bases between. The CDR3 is CASSLRPTGELFF. For the CDR3, the DNA is TGTGCCAGCAGTTTACGACCCACCGGGGAGCTGTTTTTT.

This rearrangement joins TRBV12-3 or TRBV12-4 to TRBJ2-5; D possibly corresponds to TRBD1 (5 bases). Trimming took 3 bases from V and 3 from J, leaving 11 bases between them. The CDR3 runs 14 residues. The CDR3 region has the DNA TGTGCCAGCAGTTTTTCAGGCAGGGAAGAGACCCAGTACTTC. It translates to CASSFSGREETQYF.

This clonotype was found many times. The chain links TRBV6-5 to TRBJ2-7, with D perhaps TRBD2 (5 bases). V lost 0 bases to trimming and J lost 2 bases, with 11 bases between them. The CDR3 is 15 residues long. In germline, CDR1 is MNHEY, CDR2 SVGAGI. The DNA for the CDR3 is TGTGCCAGCAGTTACTCGATGAGGGTCACCTACGAGCAGTACTTC. It translates to CASSYSMRVTYEQYF.

This clonotype was detected a few times. CDR3 in amino acids: CASSSGLTGALGQPQHF. The CDR3 nucleotides read TGTGCCAGCAGTTCGGGACTGACTGGGGCCTTAGGGCAGCCCCAGCATTTT. The rearrangement uses TRBV27 and TRBJ1-5; a possible D gene is TRBD1 (5 bases). The CDR3 is 17 residues long. CDR1 and CDR2 (germline): MNHEY, SMNVEV (reference sequence). Deletions cut 4 bases from V and 7 bases from J, with 23 bases between.

The V gene is TRBV30, the J gene TRBJ2-7; the match to TRBD1 covers 11 bases. Per the germline V gene, CDR1 is GTSNPN and CDR2 is SVGIG (reference sequence). The CDR3 totals 14 residues. J lost 3 bases, V lost 2 bases, and 3 bases had no gene match. The CDR3 is CAWSPGQGGYEQYF. The CDR3 nucleotides are TGTGCCTGGAGTCCGGGACAGGGGGGCTACGAGCAGTACTTC. Complete variable domain (other parts from reference TRBV30 and TRBJ2-7): SQTIHQWPATLVQPVGSPLSLECTVEGTSNPNLYWYRQAAGRGLQLLFYSVGIGQISSEVPQNLSASRPQDRQFILSSKKLLLSDSGFYLCAWSPGQGGYEQYFGPGTRLTVT.

V gene TRBV4-1 combines with J gene TRBJ2-3; D gene ambiguous. The germline V gene has CDR1 MGHRA and CDR2 YSYEKL. The CDR3 contains 13 residues. V lost 5 bases and J 0 bases, leaving 6 bases between the germline ends. CDR3 in amino acids: CASSKYSTDTQYF. The CDR3 nucleotides read TGCGCCAGCAGCAAGTATAGCACAGATACGCAGTATTTT.

The J gene is TRBJ1-1, the V gene TRBV12-3 or TRBV12-4; possible D gene TRBD1, 5 bases. Trimming cost V 6 bases and J 1 base, with 12 bases left between them. This CDR3 comprises 14 residues. This chain's CDR3 is CASSPRVRNTEAFF. The CDR3 DNA reads as TGTGCCAGCAGCCCCAGGGTTCGGAACACTGAAGCTTTCTTT.

This clonotype was detected many times. V usage is TRBV20-1 and J usage is TRBJ2-7, with 10 bases aligning to TRBD1. J was trimmed by 4 bases and V by 6 bases; bases with no gene match: 12. The germline gives CDR1 DFQATT, CDR2 SNEGSKA (reference sequence). This CDR3 comprises 15 residues. The CDR3 bases are TGCAGTGCCACTACCTGGGACAGGGGAGCATACGAGCAGTACTTC. Amino acids: CSATTWDRGAYEQYF.

This clonotype was seen only a few times. This rearrangement joins TRBV5-1 to TRBJ1-2; D possibly corresponds to TRBD1 (5 bases). V was pared by 0 bases and J by 3 bases, with 18 bases between. Germline V gives CDR1 SGHRS, CDR2 YFSETQ. The CDR3 covers 17 residues. Here the CDR3 reads CASSLEQVSREDYGYTF. The CDR3 region has the DNA TGCGCCAGCAGCTTGGAACAGGTCTCCCGAGAGGACTATGGCTACACCTTC.

This clonotype has more than one count but fewer than ten. This chain uses TRBV18 with TRBJ2-5; D gene uncertain. V was clipped by 4 bases and J by 1 base, with 7 bases between them. Germline V gene data show CDR1 as KGHSH and CDR2 as LQKENI. The CDR3 has 13 residues. CDR3 coding DNA: TGTGCCAGCTCACAGGGTACCCAAGAGACCCAGTACTTC. Its protein is CASSQGTQETQYF.

Of note for this clonotype: The germline gene is not matched at one end of the junction; a read error may be the cause. V gene TRBV23-1 combines with J gene TRBJ2-3, with D possibly being TRBD2 (5 bases). TRBV23-1 is annotated as an ORF whose role is uncertain. CDR3 length equals 16 residues. Written as DNA, the CDR3 is TGCGCCAGCAGGCAATCGAAGCGGCGGTCCGGAGATACGCAGTATTTT. It codes for CASRQSKRRSGDTQYF.

There are a few counts of this clonotype. The chain combines TRBV12-3 or TRBV12-4 with TRBJ2-1; 8 bases map to TRBD1. There are 14 residues in the CDR3. Losses at the gene ends were 3 bases for V and 9 bases for J; bases not matched to a gene: 7. DNA of the CDR3: TGTGCCAGCAGTTTTGCGGGACAGGTTGGTGAGCAGTTCTTC. It specifies CASSFAGQVGEQFF.

This clonotype showed up many times. This chain connects TRBV6-5 to TRBJ1-6, with D tentatively TRBD1 (6 bases). Trimming shortened V by 5 bases and J by 10 bases, and 9 bases separated the two germline ends. CDR1 and CDR2 from the germline V gene are MNHEY and SVGAGI. CDR3 length: 12 residues. The CDR3 sequence: CASSTGGSPLHF. The CDR3 nucleotides read TGTGCCAGCAGTACGGGGGGCTCACCCCTCCACTTT.

This chain uses TRBV7-9 with TRBJ2-5, with D possibly TRBD2 on 7 matching bases. Trimming pared 5 bases from V and 3 bases from J, leaving 16 bases between. Germline loops: CDR1 SEHNR, CDR2 FQNEAQ (reference sequence). The CDR3 has 15 residues. In DNA form, the CDR3 reads TGTGCCAGCAGCCACAGGAGGGGGGGAGAAGAGACCCAGTACTTC. It encodes CASSHRRGGEETQYF.

This clonotype was seen a few times. The chain is built from TRBV4-3 and TRBJ1-6; D is possibly TRBD1 (6 bases). CDR1 and CDR2 (germline): LGHNA, YSLEER. This CDR3 spans 16 amino acids. V gave up 0 bases and J gave up 7 bases, with 13 bases separating them. The CDR3 region is CASSQDGTGKNSPLHF. DNA of the CDR3: TGCGCCAGCAGCCAAGATGGAACAGGGAAGAATTCACCCCTCCACTTT.

This clonotype was recorded many times. J is TRBJ2-5 and V is TRBV20-1, with D possibly being TRBD2 (5 bases). Between the trimmed V and J ends, which lost 5 bases and 1 base, there was a span of 14 bases. The CDR3 has 14 residues. CDR1 is DFQATT, CDR2 SNEGSKA, per germline (reference sequence). The CDR3 is CSAPSGGPQETQYF. For the CDR3, the DNA is TGCAGTGCTCCCTCCGGAGGACCCCAAGAGACCCAGTACTTC.

This clonotype came up a few times. The V and J genes are TRBV7-9 and TRBJ2-1, with TRBD2 matching over 14 bases. The CDR3 runs to 16 residues. After removal of 11 bases from V and 0 bases from J, the junction contained 6 bases not matched to a gene. The germline V gene encodes CDR1 SEHNR and CDR2 FQNEAQ (reference sequence). CDR3 nucleotide sequence: TGTGCCTTGGGGACTAGCGGGGGCAGCTCCTACAATGAGCAGTTCTTC. Its protein product is CALGTSGGSSYNEQFF. The entire variable domain, with the rest obtained from reference TRBV7-9 and TRBJ2-1, is as follows: DTGVSQNPRHKITKRGQNVTFRCDPISEHNRLYWYRQTLGQGPEFLTYFQNEAQLEKSRLLSDRFSAERPKGSFSTLEIQRTEQGDSAMYLCALGTSGGSSYNEQFFGPGTRLTVL.

The V gene is TRBV29-1, the J gene TRBJ2-6; D might be TRBD1 or TRBD2, each matching 7 bases. CDR1 is SQVTM, CDR2 ANQGSEA, per germline. V was pared by 3 bases and J by 0 bases, with 15 bases between. The CDR3 runs 17 residues. CDR3 loop: CSVEGGRGGSGANVLTF. The DNA of the CDR3 is TGCAGCGTTGAGGGGGGCAGGGGGGGCTCTGGGGCCAACGTCCTGACTTTC.

The chain recombines TRBV2 with TRBJ2-3; 10 bases are a match to TRBD1. V was clipped by 7 bases and J by 6 bases; unmatched bases: 7. CDR1 is SNHLY, CDR2 FYNNEI, per germline. This CDR3 contains 14 residues. The CDR3 nucleotides are TGTGCCAGCACTCCGACAGGGGGCGCGGATACGCAGTATTTT. This sequence encodes CASTPTGGADTQYF.

The V call is TRBV7-2, the J call TRBJ1-1, with D uncertain. Trimming stripped 1 base from V and 7 bases from J, with 10 bases between. The length of the CDR3 is 13 residues. Germline V gene data show CDR1 as SGHTA and CDR2 as FQGNSA. Here the CDR3 reads CASSLVPFGEAFF. In DNA form, the CDR3 reads TGTGCCAGCAGCTTAGTCCCATTCGGTGAAGCTTTCTTT. Complete variable domain (other parts from reference TRBV7-2 and TRBJ1-1): GAGVSQSPSNKVTEKGKDVELRCDPISGHTALYWYRQSLGQGLEFLIYFQGNSAPDKSGLPSDRFSAERTGGSVSTLTIQRTQQEDSAVYLCASSLVPFGEAFFGQGTRLTVV.

As regards this clonotype: One end of the junction varies from germline; a read error may be responsible. The chain is built from TRBV20-1 and TRBJ2-6; D unresolved. CDR1 is DFQATT, CDR2 SNEGSKA, per germline (reference sequence). The CDR3 is made up of 14 amino acids. CDR3 sequence (DNA): TGCAGTGCGAGAGCCCTCTCTGGGGCCAACGTCCTGACTTTC. Translation gives CSARALSGANVLTF.

The J gene is TRBJ2-7, the V gene TRBV7-2, with a possible D match to TRBD2 (7 bases). V was trimmed by 3 bases and J by 1 base, leaving 13 bases between them. The CDR3 sequence is 15 residues long. CDR1 and CDR2 (germline): SGHTA, FQGNSA. CDR3 nucleotides: TGTGCCAGCAGCTTCTCCGGGGGGCCATCCTACGAGCAGTACTTC. Its protein is CASSFSGGPSYEQYF.

The J gene is TRBJ2-2, the V gene TRBV24-1; unclear D gene. V lost 4 bases to trimming and J lost 1 base, with 15 bases between them. Germline lookup yields CDR1 KGHDR and CDR2 SFDVKD. This CDR3 has 17 amino acids. CDR3 residues: CATSDRRTLGNTGELFF. The CDR3 nucleotides are TGTGCCACCAGTGACCGACGGACGCTTGGGAACACCGGGGAGCTGTTTTTT.

This rearrangement joins TRBV5-4 to TRBJ2-1; possibly TRBD1 or TRBD2 for D (6 bases each). V lost 4 bases, J lost 3 bases, and 17 bases lay in between. The CDR3 runs 16 residues. Germline-derived CDR1 and CDR2 are SGHNT and YYREEE (reference sequence). The CDR3 bases are TGTGCCAGCAGCACGCGGGACAACGGGAACTACAATGAGCAGTTCTTC. Translating gives CASSTRDNGNYNEQFF.

The chain carries TRBV11-2 and TRBJ1-6, with 9 bases that match TRBD1. This CDR3 region has 16 residues. V lost 1 base and J lost 8; bases outside the gene matches: 6. Germline CDR1 SGHAT, CDR2 FQNNGV. The CDR3 spells CASSLGHRGRDSPLHF. The CDR3 bases are TGTGCCAGCAGCTTAGGGCACAGGGGGCGAGATTCACCCCTCCACTTT.

The rearrangement joins TRBV5-1 to TRBJ1-3, with D possibly being TRBD1 (5 bases). The CDR3 has 17 residues. Trimming removed 4 bases at V and 3 bases at J, with 20 bases between. In germline, CDR1 is SGHRS, CDR2 YFSETQ. CDR3 DNA sequence: TGCGCCAGCAGCCAGACGACCCGACAGAAGATTGGAAACACCATATATTTT. Amino acids: CASSQTTRQKIGNTIYF.

This clonotype was counted only a few times. This rearrangement joins TRBV7-3 to TRBJ1-1; possible D gene TRBD1, 5 bases. The CDR3 totals 15 residues. Germline loops: CDR1 SGHTA, CDR2 FQGTGA. V lost 5 bases and J lost 2, with 15 bases in between. CDR3: CASSPDSPGNTEAFF. CDR3 DNA sequence: TGTGCCAGCAGCCCAGACAGTCCTGGCAACACTGAAGCTTTCTTT.

The chain is built from TRBV9 and TRBJ2-7; tentative D call: TRBD2 (6 bases). The V gene's germline CDR1 is SGDLS and CDR2 YYNGEE. The CDR3 is 13 residues long. Deletions cut 4 bases from V and 7 bases from J, with 15 bases between. Written as DNA, the CDR3 is TGTGCCAGCAGCTCAGGGACTTTGGAGGAGCAGTACTTC. Encoded protein: CASSSGTLEEQYF.